The rows below give T cell receptor beta chains drawn from one sample of a study of spatial heterogeneity in lung cancer. TCRdb redid the calling of the 5' RACE reads with MiXCR, one entry per CDR3 protein. Of 39,000 or so distinct CDR3 sequences in the sample, approximately 3.1% were seen once. The material was normal lung tissue next to the tumor, obtained at surgery. Receptors originate from a male donor with early-stage non-small cell lung cancer. CDR3s include the opening cysteine and the closing phenylalanine or tryptophan. Each record gives: CDR3 protein, CDR3 DNA, V gene, clone size, J gene, D gene. The D gene is left open where the match is weak. The size field is filled for only some rows; it gives once, few, many or a size class.

cdr3_aa: CASGDRREKLFF
cdr3_nt: TGTGCCAGCGGGGACCGCAGGGAAAAACTGTTTTTT
v_call: TRBV6-1
clone_size: NA
j_call: TRBJ1-4
d_call: NA

cdr3_aa: CASSFVQGSYEQYF
cdr3_nt: TGCGCCAGCAGCTTCGTCCAGGGATCCTACGAGCAGTACTTC
v_call: TRBV5-1
clone_size: many
j_call: TRBJ2-7
d_call: NA

cdr3_aa: CASSEAIGGGQPQHF
cdr3_nt: TGTGCCAGCAGTGAAGCCATAGGGGGGGGTCAGCCCCAGCATTTT
v_call: TRBV6-1
clone_size: medium-sized
j_call: TRBJ1-5
d_call: NA

cdr3_aa: CASSYTIGGNQPQHF
cdr3_nt: TGTGCCAGCAGTTACACTATCGGGGGGAATCAGCCCCAGCATTTT
v_call: TRBV6-2/TRBV6-3
clone_size: many
j_call: TRBJ1-5
d_call: NA

cdr3_aa: CATSQWGGTEAFF
cdr3_nt: TGTGCCACCAGTCAGTGGGGAGGCACTGAAGCTTTCTTT
v_call: TRBV24-1
clone_size: many
j_call: TRBJ1-1
d_call: NA

cdr3_aa: CASSSRGSYNEQFF
cdr3_nt: TGTGCCAGCAGCAGCAGGGGTTCTTACAATGAGCAGTTCTTC
v_call: TRBV28
clone_size: many
j_call: TRBJ2-1
d_call: NA

cdr3_aa: CATSDLLSDVQFF
cdr3_nt: TGTGCCACCAGTGATTTGCTCTCCGACGTCCAGTTCTTC
v_call: TRBV24-1
clone_size: many
j_call: TRBJ2-1
d_call: NA

cdr3_aa: CASSYGQGKNIQYF
cdr3_nt: TGTGCCAGCAGTTATGGACAGGGCAAAAACATTCAGTACTTC
v_call: TRBV6-5
clone_size: many
j_call: TRBJ2-4
d_call: TRBD1

cdr3_aa: CASSFSRGTEAFF
cdr3_nt: TGTGCCAGCAGTTTTAGCAGGGGAACAGAAGCTTTCTTT
v_call: TRBV12-3/TRBV12-4
clone_size: many
j_call: TRBJ1-1
d_call: NA

cdr3_aa: CASSRRTEGGGEKLFF
cdr3_nt: TGTGCCAGCAGCCGCAGGACGGAGGGAGGGGGTGAAAAACTGTTTTTT
v_call: TRBV27
clone_size: many
j_call: TRBJ1-4
d_call: NA

cdr3_aa: CASSSTRNYGYTF
cdr3_nt: TGTGCCAGCAGCTCTACAAGAAACTATGGCTACACCTTC
v_call: TRBV9
clone_size: many
j_call: TRBJ1-2
d_call: NA

cdr3_aa: CASSFRGASNQPQHF
cdr3_nt: TGTGCCAGCAGCTTCAGAGGGGCCAGCAATCAGCCCCAGCATTTT
v_call: TRBV5-6
clone_size: NA
j_call: TRBJ1-5
d_call: NA

cdr3_aa: CSASRAGVYNSPLHF
cdr3_nt: TGCAGTGCTAGCCGGGCAGGGGTCTATAATTCACCCCTCCACTTT
v_call: TRBV20-1
clone_size: many
j_call: TRBJ1-6
d_call: NA

cdr3_aa: CASIPGQSYEQYF
cdr3_nt: TGTGCCAGCATCCCAGGACAGAGTTACGAGCAGTACTTC
v_call: TRBV6-1
clone_size: NA
j_call: TRBJ2-7
d_call: NA

cdr3_aa: CASIEPTGELFF
cdr3_nt: TGTGCCAGCATCGAGCCTACCGGGGAGCTGTTTTTT
v_call: TRBV2
clone_size: many
j_call: TRBJ2-2
d_call: NA

cdr3_aa: CASRTTGGGEKLFF
cdr3_nt: TGTGCCAGCAGAACCACAGGGGGTGGGGAAAAACTGTTTTTT
v_call: TRBV6-6
clone_size: many
j_call: TRBJ1-4
d_call: TRBD1

cdr3_aa: CASSRTGDLTAQHF
cdr3_nt: TGTGCCAGCAGTAGGACAGGGGATCTTACGGCCCAGCATTTT
v_call: TRBV2
clone_size: many
j_call: TRBJ1-5
d_call: TRBD1

cdr3_aa: CASSQDQDRNTEAFF
cdr3_nt: TGTGCCAGCAGCCAAGATCAGGACAGGAACACTGAAGCTTTCTTT
v_call: TRBV3-1
clone_size: many
j_call: TRBJ1-1
d_call: NA

cdr3_aa: CASSPRTVGYTF
cdr3_nt: TGTGCCAGCAGTCCCCGGACAGTTGGCTACACCTTC
v_call: TRBV2
clone_size: many
j_call: TRBJ1-2
d_call: NA

cdr3_aa: CASSLGKVSGANVLTF
cdr3_nt: TGTGCCAGCAGTTTGGGGAAGGTCTCTGGGGCCAACGTCCTGACTTTC
v_call: TRBV28
clone_size: NA
j_call: TRBJ2-6
d_call: NA

cdr3_aa: CASIRSGQFNQPQHF
cdr3_nt: TGTGCCAGTATACGTTCGGGACAGTTTAATCAGCCCCAGCATTTT
v_call: TRBV19
clone_size: many
j_call: TRBJ1-5
d_call: TRBD1

cdr3_aa: CASSSTSGGTQYF
cdr3_nt: TGTGCCAGCAGCTCAACTAGCGGGGGCACCCAGTACTTC
v_call: TRBV7-3
clone_size: few
j_call: TRBJ2-5
d_call: TRBD2

cdr3_aa: CASSQVGGETQYF
cdr3_nt: TGTGCCAGCAGCCAAGTAGGGGGAGAGACCCAGTACTTC
v_call: TRBV3-1
clone_size: few
j_call: TRBJ2-5
d_call: NA

cdr3_aa: CASSLDLGVGQFF
cdr3_nt: TGTGCCAGCAGCTTAGATCTTGGGGTGGGGCAGTTCTTC
v_call: TRBV11-2
clone_size: many
j_call: TRBJ2-1
d_call: NA

cdr3_aa: CASSFGLAELSTQYF
cdr3_nt: TGCGCCAGCAGCTTCGGGCTAGCGGAGCTTAGTACGCAGTATTTT
v_call: TRBV5-1
clone_size: many
j_call: TRBJ2-3
d_call: TRBD2

cdr3_aa: CASSPSDNYGYTF
cdr3_nt: TGTGCCAGCTCACCATCGGACAACTATGGCTACACCTTC
v_call: TRBV18
clone_size: many
j_call: TRBJ1-2
d_call: NA

cdr3_aa: CASSERGTGGVGELFF
cdr3_nt: TGTGCCAGCAGTGAGCGGGGGACAGGGGGCGTCGGGGAGCTGTTTTTT
v_call: TRBV6-1
clone_size: NA
j_call: TRBJ2-2
d_call: TRBD1

cdr3_aa: CSAGYNEQFF
cdr3_nt: TGCAGTGCTGGGTACAATGAGCAGTTCTTC
v_call: TRBV20-1
clone_size: many
j_call: TRBJ2-1
d_call: NA

cdr3_aa: CASSLGGFLGGQNEQFF
cdr3_nt: TGTGCCAGCAGCTTAGGGGGCTTTTTGGGAGGTCAGAATGAGCAGTTCTTC
v_call: TRBV7-2
clone_size: many
j_call: TRBJ2-1
d_call: NA

cdr3_aa: CASSSDLTTGELFF
cdr3_nt: TGCGCCAGCAGTTCGGACTTAACCACCGGGGAGCTGTTTTTT
v_call: TRBV5-1
clone_size: many
j_call: TRBJ2-2
d_call: NA

cdr3_aa: CSVGQGFSGANALTF
cdr3_nt: TGCAGCGTAGGACAGGGTTTCTCTGGGGCCAACGCCCTGACTTTC
v_call: TRBV29-1
clone_size: NA
j_call: TRBJ2-6
d_call: TRBD1

cdr3_aa: CSARDPASGGKNEQFF
cdr3_nt: TGCAGTGCTAGAGATCCGGCTAGCGGGGGGAAAAATGAGCAGTTCTTC
v_call: TRBV20-1
clone_size: many
j_call: TRBJ2-1
d_call: TRBD2

cdr3_aa: CASSLGDPRTDTQYF
cdr3_nt: TGTGCCAGCAGCTTAGGGGACCCTCGCACAGATACGCAGTATTTT
v_call: TRBV7-2
clone_size: many
j_call: TRBJ2-3
d_call: NA

cdr3_aa: CASSLEVNTEAFF
cdr3_nt: TGCGCCAGCAGCTTAGAAGTGAACACTGAAGCTTTCTTT
v_call: TRBV5-1
clone_size: many
j_call: TRBJ1-1
d_call: NA

cdr3_aa: CASSGPANYGYTF
cdr3_nt: TGTGCCAGCAGTGGGCCAGCAAACTATGGCTACACCTTC
v_call: TRBV2
clone_size: many
j_call: TRBJ1-2
d_call: NA

cdr3_aa: CASSPGFGWSPLHF
cdr3_nt: TGTGCCAGCAGCCCCGGATTCGGTTGGTCACCCCTCCACTTT
v_call: TRBV14
clone_size: many
j_call: TRBJ1-6
d_call: NA

cdr3_aa: CASSYGGVDEQFF
cdr3_nt: TGTGCCAGCAGTTACGGTGGGGTGGATGAGCAGTTCTTC
v_call: TRBV6-6
clone_size: many
j_call: TRBJ2-1
d_call: NA

cdr3_aa: CSVTKTGEETQYF
cdr3_nt: TGCAGCGTAACCAAGACGGGTGAAGAGACCCAGTACTTC
v_call: TRBV29-1
clone_size: many
j_call: TRBJ2-5
d_call: NA

cdr3_aa: CLNVRGRDITDTQYF
cdr3_nt: TGCCTGAATGTGCGGGGGCGCGATATCACAGATACGCAGTATTTT
v_call: TRBV20-1
clone_size: many
j_call: TRBJ2-3
d_call: NA

cdr3_aa: CASSVSGASSYEQYF
cdr3_nt: TGCGCCAGCAGCGTGAGCGGGGCCAGCTCCTACGAGCAGTACTTC
v_call: TRBV5-1
clone_size: many
j_call: TRBJ2-7
d_call: TRBD2

cdr3_aa: CAAELAGADEQFF
cdr3_nt: TGTGCCGCCGAACTAGCGGGAGCCGATGAGCAGTTCTTC
v_call: TRBV6-2/TRBV6-3
clone_size: many
j_call: TRBJ2-1
d_call: TRBD2

cdr3_aa: CASSPGTSVYEQYF
cdr3_nt: TGCGCCAGCAGCCCCGGGACTAGCGTCTACGAGCAGTACTTC
v_call: TRBV5-1
clone_size: many
j_call: TRBJ2-7
d_call: TRBD2

cdr3_aa: CASWGDSNQPQHF
cdr3_nt: TGTGCCAGCTGGGGAGATTCCAATCAGCCCCAGCATTTT
v_call: TRBV6-1
clone_size: many
j_call: TRBJ1-5
d_call: NA

cdr3_aa: CASSQLNTGELFF
cdr3_nt: TGCGCCAGCAGCCAGTTAAACACCGGGGAGCTGTTTTTT
v_call: TRBV4-1
clone_size: many
j_call: TRBJ2-2
d_call: NA

cdr3_aa: CASSPGNTDTQYF
cdr3_nt: TGTGCCAGCAGCCCCGGGAACACAGATACGCAGTATTTT
v_call: TRBV9
clone_size: many
j_call: TRBJ2-3
d_call: NA

cdr3_aa: CASSSRRRAGDEQFF
cdr3_nt: TGTGCCAGCAGTTCCCGCAGGAGGGCCGGGGATGAGCAGTTCTTC
v_call: TRBV7-9
clone_size: many
j_call: TRBJ2-1
d_call: NA

cdr3_aa: CASSLVGGHLNTEAFF
cdr3_nt: TGTGCCAGCAGCTTAGTTGGCGGGCACCTGAACACTGAAGCTTTCTTT
v_call: TRBV7-2
clone_size: few
j_call: TRBJ1-1
d_call: NA

cdr3_aa: CASSLGPTGEETQYF
cdr3_nt: TGCGCCAGCAGCTTGGGGCCGACAGGGGAGGAGACCCAGTACTTC
v_call: TRBV5-1
clone_size: few
j_call: TRBJ2-5
d_call: TRBD1

cdr3_aa: CASYDQGRSEAFF
cdr3_nt: TGTGCCAGCTATGACCAGGGAAGGTCTGAAGCTTTCTTT
v_call: TRBV2
clone_size: medium-sized
j_call: TRBJ1-1
d_call: NA